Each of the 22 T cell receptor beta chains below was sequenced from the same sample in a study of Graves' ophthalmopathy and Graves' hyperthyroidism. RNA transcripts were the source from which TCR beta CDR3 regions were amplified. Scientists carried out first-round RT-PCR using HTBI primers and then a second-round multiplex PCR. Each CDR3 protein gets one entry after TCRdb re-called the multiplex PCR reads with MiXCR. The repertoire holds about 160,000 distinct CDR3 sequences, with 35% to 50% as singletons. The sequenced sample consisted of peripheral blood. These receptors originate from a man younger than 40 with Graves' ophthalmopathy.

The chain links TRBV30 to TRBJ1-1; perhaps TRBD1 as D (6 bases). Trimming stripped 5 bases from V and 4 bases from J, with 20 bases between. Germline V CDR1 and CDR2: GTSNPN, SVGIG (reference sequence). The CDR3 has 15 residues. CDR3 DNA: TGTGCCTGGGAGGGGCCTAGCGACAGGAGCACTGAAGCTTTCTTT. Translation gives CAWEGPSDRSTEAFF.

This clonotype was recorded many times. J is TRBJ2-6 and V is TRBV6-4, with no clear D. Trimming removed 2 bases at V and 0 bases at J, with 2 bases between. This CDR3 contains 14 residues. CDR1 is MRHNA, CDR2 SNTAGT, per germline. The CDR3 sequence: CASSDNSGANVLTF. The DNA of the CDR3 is TGTGCCAGCAGTGACAACTCTGGGGCCAACGTCCTGACTTTC.

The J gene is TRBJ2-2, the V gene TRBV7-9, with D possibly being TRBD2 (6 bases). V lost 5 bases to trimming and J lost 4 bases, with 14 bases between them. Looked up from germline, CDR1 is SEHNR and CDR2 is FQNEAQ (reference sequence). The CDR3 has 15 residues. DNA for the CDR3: TGTGCCAGCAGCAAATCCGCGGGGTCCACCGGGGAGCTGTTTTTT. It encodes CASSKSAGSTGELFF.

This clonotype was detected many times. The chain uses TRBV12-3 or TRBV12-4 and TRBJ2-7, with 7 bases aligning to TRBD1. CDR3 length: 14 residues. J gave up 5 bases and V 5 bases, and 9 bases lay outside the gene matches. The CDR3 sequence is CASSTTYGTDEQYF. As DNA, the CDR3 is TGTGCCAGCAGTACAACGTACGGGACAGACGAGCAGTACTTC.

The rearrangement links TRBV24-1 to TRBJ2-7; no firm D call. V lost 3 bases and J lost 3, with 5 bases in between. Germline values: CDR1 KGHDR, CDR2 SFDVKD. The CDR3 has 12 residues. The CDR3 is CATSDEGYEQYF. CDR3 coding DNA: TGTGCCACCAGTGATGAAGGCTACGAGCAGTACTTC.

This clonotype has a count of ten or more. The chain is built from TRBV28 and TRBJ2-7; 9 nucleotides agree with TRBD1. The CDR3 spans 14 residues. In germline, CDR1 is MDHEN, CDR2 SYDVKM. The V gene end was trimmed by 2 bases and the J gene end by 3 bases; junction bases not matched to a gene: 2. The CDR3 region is CASSLGTGLYEQYF. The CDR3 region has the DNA TGTGCCAGCAGTTTAGGGACAGGGCTCTACGAGCAGTACTTC.

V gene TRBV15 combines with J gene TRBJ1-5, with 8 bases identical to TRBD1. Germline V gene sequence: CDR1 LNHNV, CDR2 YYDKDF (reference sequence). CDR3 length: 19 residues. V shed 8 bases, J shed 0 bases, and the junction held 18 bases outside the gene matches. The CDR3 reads CATAKGGRGPPYSNQPQHF. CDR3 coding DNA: TGTGCCACCGCAAAAGGGGGCAGGGGGCCTCCCTATAGCAATCAGCCCCAGCATTTT. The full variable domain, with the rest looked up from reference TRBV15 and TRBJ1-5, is DAMVIQNPRYQVTQFGKPVTLSCSQTLNHNVMYWYQQKSSQAPKLLFHYYDKDFNNEADTPDNFQSRRPNTSFCFLDIRSPGLGDTAMYLCATAKGGRGPPYSNQPQHFGDGTRLSIL.

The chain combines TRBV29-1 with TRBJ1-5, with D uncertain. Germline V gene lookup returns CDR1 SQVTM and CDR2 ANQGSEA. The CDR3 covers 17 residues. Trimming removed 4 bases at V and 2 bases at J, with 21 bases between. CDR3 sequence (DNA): TGCAGCGTTGTAATCACGGGCGGGGTTGCGGGCAATCAGCCCCAGCATTTT. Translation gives CSVVITGGVAGNQPQHF. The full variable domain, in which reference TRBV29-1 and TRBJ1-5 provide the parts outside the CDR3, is SAVISQKPSRDICQRGTSLTIQCQVDSQVTMMFWYRQQPGQSLTLIATANQGSEATYESGFVIDKFPISRPNLTFSTLTVSNMSPEDSSIYLCSVVITGGVAGNQPQHFGDGTRLSIL.

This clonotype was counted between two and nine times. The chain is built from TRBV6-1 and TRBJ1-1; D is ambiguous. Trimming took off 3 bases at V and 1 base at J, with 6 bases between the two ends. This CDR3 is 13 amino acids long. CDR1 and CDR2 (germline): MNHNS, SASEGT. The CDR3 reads CASSEWPNTEAFF. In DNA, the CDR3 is TGTGCCAGCAGTGAGTGGCCGAACACTGAAGCTTTCTTT.

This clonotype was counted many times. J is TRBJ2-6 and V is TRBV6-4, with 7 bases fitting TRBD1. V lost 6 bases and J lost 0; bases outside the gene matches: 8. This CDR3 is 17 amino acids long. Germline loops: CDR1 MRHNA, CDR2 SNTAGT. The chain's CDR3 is CASRASWTGSGANVLTF. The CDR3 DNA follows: TGTGCCAGCAGAGCCTCCTGGACAGGCTCTGGGGCCAACGTCCTGACTTTC.

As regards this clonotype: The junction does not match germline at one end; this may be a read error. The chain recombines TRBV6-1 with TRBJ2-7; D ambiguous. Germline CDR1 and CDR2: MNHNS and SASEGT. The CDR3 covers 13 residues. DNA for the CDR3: TGTGCCATCAGTGAGTTTGTCCCATACGAGCAGTACTTC. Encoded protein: CAISEFVPYEQYF.

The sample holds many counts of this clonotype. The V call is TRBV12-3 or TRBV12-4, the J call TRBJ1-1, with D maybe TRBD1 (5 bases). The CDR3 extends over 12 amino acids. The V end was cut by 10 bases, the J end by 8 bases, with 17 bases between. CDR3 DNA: TGTGCCACCAGGACTTGGGGGACGGAAGCTTTCTTT. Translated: CATRTWGTEAFF.

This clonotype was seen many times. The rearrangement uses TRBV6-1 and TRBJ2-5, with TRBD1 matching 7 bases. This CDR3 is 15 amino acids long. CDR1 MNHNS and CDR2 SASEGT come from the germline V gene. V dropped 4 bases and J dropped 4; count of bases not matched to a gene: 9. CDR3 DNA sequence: TGTGCCAGCAGTGGCCGGACAGGCGGCAGAGAGACCCAGTACTTC. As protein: CASSGRTGGRETQYF.

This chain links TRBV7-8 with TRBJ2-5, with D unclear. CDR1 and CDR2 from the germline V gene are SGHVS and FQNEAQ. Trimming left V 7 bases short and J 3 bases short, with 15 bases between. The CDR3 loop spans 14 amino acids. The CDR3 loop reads CASNRVRSEETQYF. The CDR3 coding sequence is TGTGCCAGCAACCGAGTACGGTCCGAAGAGACCCAGTACTTC.

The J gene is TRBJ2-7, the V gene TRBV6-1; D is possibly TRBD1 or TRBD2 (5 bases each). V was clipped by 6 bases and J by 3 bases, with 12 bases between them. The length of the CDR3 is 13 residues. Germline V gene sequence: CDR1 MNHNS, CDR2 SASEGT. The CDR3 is CASRGTADYEQYF. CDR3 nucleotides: TGTGCCAGCAGAGGGACGGCCGACTACGAGCAGTACTTC.

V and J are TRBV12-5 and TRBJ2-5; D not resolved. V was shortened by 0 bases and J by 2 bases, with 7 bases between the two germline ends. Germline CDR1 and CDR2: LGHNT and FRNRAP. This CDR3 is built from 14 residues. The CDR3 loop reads CASGLVYQQETQYF. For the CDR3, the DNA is TGTGCTAGTGGTTTGGTATACCAGCAAGAGACCCAGTACTTC.

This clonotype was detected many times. The CDR3, as DNA: TGTGCCAGCAGCCCAGTAAGGGGGTCTCGTGGCTACACCTTC. Amino acid sequence: CASSPVRGSRGYTF. The J gene is TRBJ1-2, the V gene TRBV6-5; D might be TRBD1 (6 bases). This CDR3 is built from 14 residues. Germline CDR1 and CDR2: MNHEY and SVGAGI. Trimming left V 6 bases short and J 7 bases short, with 18 bases between.

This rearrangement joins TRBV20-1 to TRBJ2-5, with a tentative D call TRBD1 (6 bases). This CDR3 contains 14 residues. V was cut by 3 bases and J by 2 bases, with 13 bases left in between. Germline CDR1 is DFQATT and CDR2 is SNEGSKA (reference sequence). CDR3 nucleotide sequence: TGCAGTGCTAGCAAACAGGGTGGTCAAGAGACCCAGTACTTC. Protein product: CSASKQGGQETQYF.

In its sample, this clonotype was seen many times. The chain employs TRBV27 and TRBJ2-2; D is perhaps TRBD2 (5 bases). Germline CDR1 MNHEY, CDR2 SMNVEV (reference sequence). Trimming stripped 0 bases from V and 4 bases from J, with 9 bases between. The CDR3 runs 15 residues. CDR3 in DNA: TGTGCCAGCAGTTTATCCGCGGGCAGCACCGGGGAGCTGTTTTTT. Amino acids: CASSLSAGSTGELFF.

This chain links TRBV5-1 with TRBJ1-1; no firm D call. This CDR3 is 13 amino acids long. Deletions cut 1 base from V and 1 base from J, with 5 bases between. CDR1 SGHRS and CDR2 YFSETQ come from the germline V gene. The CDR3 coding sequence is TGCGCCAGCAGCTTGTCTTCGAACACTGAAGCTTTCTTT. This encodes CASSLSSNTEAFF.

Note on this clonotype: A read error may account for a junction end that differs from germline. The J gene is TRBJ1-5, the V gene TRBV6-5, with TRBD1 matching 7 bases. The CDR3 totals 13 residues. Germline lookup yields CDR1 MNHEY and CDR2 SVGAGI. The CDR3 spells CASSSRPGQPQHF. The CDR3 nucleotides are TGTGCCAGCAGTTCCCGCCCGGGACAGCCCCAACATTTT.

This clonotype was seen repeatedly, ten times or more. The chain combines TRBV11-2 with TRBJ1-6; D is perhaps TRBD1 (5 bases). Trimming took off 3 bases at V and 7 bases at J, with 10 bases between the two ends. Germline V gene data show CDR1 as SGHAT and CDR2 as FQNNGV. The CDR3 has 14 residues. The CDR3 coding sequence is TGTGCCAGCAGCTTTCCGGGACTAAATTCACCCCTCCACTTT. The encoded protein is CASSFPGLNSPLHF. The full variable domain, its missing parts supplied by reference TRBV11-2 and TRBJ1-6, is EAGVAQSPRYKIIEKRQSVAFWCNPISGHATLYWYQQILGQGPKLLIQFQNNGVVDDSQLPKDRFSAERLKGVDSTLKIQPAKLEDSAVYLCASSFPGLNSPLHFGNGTRLTVT.